Listed below are T cell receptor beta chains from one sample, sequenced in a study of ipilimumab plus nivolumab after autologous stem cell transplantation. Sequenced by immunoSEQ multiplex PCR; TCRdb stores in-frame clones only, minus some. The sample comprises 10,000 to 15,000 clones, about three quarters of which are singletons, and 15% to 20% rests with the top ten. The source material was PBMCs, sampled in a trial of ipilimumab plus nivolumab as post-transplant consolidation. The receptor source for this set is a male donor with diffuse large B-cell lymphoma. Each CDR3 is given with its conserved first and last residue. Each record gives: J gene, V gene, CDR3 protein.

TRBJ2-1	TRBV7-6	CASTRKGGIVSYNEQFF
TRBJ1-2	TRBV19	CASSSPWTDYGYTF
TRBJ1-2	TRBV30	CAWNFGRENGYTF
TRBJ1-1	TRBV30	CAWTPGGGNTEAFF
TRBJ2-1	TRBV6-6	CASSHPRDYTYNEQFF
TRBJ2-5	TRBV28	CASSGARRGETQYF
TRBJ2-1	TRBV19	CASSIDLASGRENEQFF
TRBJ2-7	TRBV25-1	CASSVSGYDEQYF
TRBJ1-1	TRBV12-5	CASGSPHANTEAFF
TRBJ2-1	TRBV7-9	CASSFLTEGGEQFF
TRBJ1-1	TRBV29-1	CSVEDAAFF
TRBJ1-2	TRBV7-2	CASSLVGEGYTF
TRBJ1-1	TRBV7-2	CASGLWRGTEAFF
TRBJ2-5	TRBV5-4	CASSDWRGGLSLETQYF
TRBJ1-3	TRBV9	CASSPQGAGGNTIYF
TRBJ1-2	TRBV6-5	CASSYSKTGAYGYTF